Listed below are T cell receptor beta chains from one sample, sequenced in a study of shared clonotypes between healthy human individuals. TCRdb's table, derived via immunoSEQ multiplex PCR, lists solely in-frame clones and lacks some. The sample has under 2,500,000 clones, almost 96% seen once. The material sequenced was naive CD4+ T cells sorted from blood. The receptor set was obtained from a man aged 18 to 30 in good health. CDR3s include the opening cysteine and the closing phenylalanine or tryptophan. Each record gives: clone size, J gene, D gene, V gene, CDR3 DNA, CDR3 protein. A D gene is named only where the DNA matches it firmly. Clone size, where shown, is once, few, many, or a class for clones that have expanded.

once,TRBJ2-7,NA,TRBV7-2,TGTGCCAGCAGCTTAACCAGCCGAAGCTCCTACGAGCAGTACTTC,CASSLTSRSSYEQYF
once,TRBJ2-7,TRBD2,TRBV29-1,TGCAGCGTTGCCCCAGGGCTAGCGGGTTACGAGCAGTACTTC,CSVAPGLAGYEQYF
NA,TRBJ1-1,NA,TRBV21-1,TGTGCCAGCAGAGCACAGGGGGGGAACACTGAAGCTTTCTTT,CASRAQGGNTEAFF
NA,TRBJ2-3,TRBD2,TRBV5-1,TGCGCCAGCAGCTTGTTTGTAGCGGGAGGCTCAGATACGCAGTATTTT,CASSLFVAGGSDTQYF
NA,TRBJ1-2,TRBD1,TRBV6-1,TGTGCCAGCAGTGAGGACAGGGGAGTTTCCTATGGCTACACCTTC,CASSEDRGVSYGYTF
NA,TRBJ2-5,NA,TRBV11-2,TGTGCCAGCAGCTTAGTGTTTATCGGGGGGCGCGGAGAGACCCAGTACTTC,CASSLVFIGGRGETQYF
NA,TRBJ2-7,NA,TRBV6-5,TGTGCCAGCAAAAGGGGGGCAGGGGGTTACGAGCAGTACTTC,CASKRGAGGYEQYF
NA,TRBJ2-7,TRBD2,TRBV6-5,TGTGCCAGCAGTCACCCCACTAGCGGGAATATGGAACAGTACTTC,CASSHPTSGNMEQYF
NA,TRBJ1-2,TRBD1,TRBV5-1,TGCGCCAGCAGACCGACAGGGGGCATTAATGGCTACACCTTC,CASRPTGGINGYTF
NA,TRBJ1-2,TRBD1,TRBV7-6,TGTGCCAGCAGCCGACGACAGGGAGGTGGCTACACCTTC,CASSRRQGGGYTF
NA,TRBJ1-2,NA,TRBV6-5,TGTGCCAGCAGTTACTCGAAAGAACGCTCCCCCTACACCTTC,CASSYSKERSPYTF
once,TRBJ1-1,NA,TRBV7-9,TGTGCCAGCAGCTTAGCGGGAGAGGGTGAAGCTTTCTTT,CASSLAGEGEAFF
NA,TRBJ1-4,TRBD1,TRBV30,TGTGCCTGGAGCCGAGACAGGGGAGGTGAAAAACTGTTTTTT,CAWSRDRGGEKLFF
NA,TRBJ1-1,TRBD1,TRBV6-5,TGTGCCAGCAGAAGACAGGGAGTAAAAGTGGAAGCTTTCTTT,CASRRQGVKVEAFF
NA,TRBJ2-5,NA,TRBV4-3,TGCGCCAGGGGGAAGCGGAGTCAAGAGACCCAGTACTTC,CARGKRSQETQYF
NA,TRBJ1-6,TRBD1,TRBV5-6,TGTGCCAGCAGCTTGGCCGGTCAGGGGGCCTATTCACCCCTCCACTTT,CASSLAGQGAYSPLHF
NA,TRBJ2-1,NA,TRBV29-1,TGCAGCGTTGGGACCCCCCCAGGGGGGGGATCCAACAATGAGCAGTTCTTC,CSVGTPPGGGSNNEQFF
NA,TRBJ1-5,NA,TRBV4-1,TGCGCCAGCAGCCAAGATACAGTCAATCAGCCCCAGCATTTT,CASSQDTVNQPQHF
once,TRBJ1-1,TRBD1,TRBV18,TGTGCCAGCTCCTCAGGGGGGGCGACGAACACTGAAGCTTTCTTT,CASSSGGATNTEAFF
NA,TRBJ1-1,TRBD1,TRBV6-4,TGTGCCAGCAGTAGACAGGGGCCTCCGGCTTTCTTT,CASSRQGPPAFF
NA,TRBJ1-6,NA,TRBV18,TGTGCCAGCTCAACCCTCCAAGCGGATACTTCACCCCTCCACTTT,CASSTLQADTSPLHF
NA,TRBJ2-7,TRBD2,TRBV6-5,TGTGCCAGCAGTTACTCGACTAGCGCTTACTACGAGCAGTACTTC,CASSYSTSAYYEQYF
NA,TRBJ2-5,NA,TRBV7-9,TGTGCCAGCAGCTTAGGGAGTACGAGAACCCAGTACTTC,CASSLGSTRTQYF
NA,TRBJ1-3,NA,TRBV10-3,TGTGCCATCAGTCTAAAGGGTGCAGTTTCTGGAAACACCATATATTTT,CAISLKGAVSGNTIYF
NA,TRBJ2-3,NA,TRBV6-1,TGTGCCAGCAGTGAGAGAGCTAGCACAGATACGCAGTATTTT,CASSERASTDTQYF
NA,TRBJ2-1,TRBD2,TRBV25-1,TGTGCCAGCCGGACTAGCGGGGGGGCCCAGGAGCAGTTCTTC,CASRTSGGAQEQFF
NA,TRBJ2-1,NA,TRBV7-9,TGTGCCATAGGACCAGGCTCCTACAATGAGCAGTTCTTC,CAIGPGSYNEQFF
NA,TRBJ2-7,TRBD2,TRBV7-8,TGTGCCAGCACCTCGGGGGGCTACGAGCAGTACTTC,CASTSGGYEQYF
NA,TRBJ1-1,NA,TRBV6-6,TGTGCCAGCGGGGCACGTTTGGGAAACACTGAAGCTTTCTTT,CASGARLGNTEAFF
NA,TRBJ2-3,NA,TRBV5-4,TGTGCCAGCAGTTTACGGACGGATACGCAGTATTTT,CASSLRTDTQYF
NA,TRBJ1-2,NA,TRBV12-1,TGTGCCAGCAGCTTGGTACCGGACACCGAGGGGGGCTACACCTTC,CASSLVPDTEGGYTF
NA,TRBJ1-5,TRBD1,TRBV10-2,TGCGCCAGCCGACAGGGGATCAATCAGCCCCAGCATTTT,CASRQGINQPQHF
NA,TRBJ2-3,NA,TRBV10-3,TGTGCCACGGAGGGACAGCCTAGCACAGATACGCAGTATTTT,CATEGQPSTDTQYF
NA,TRBJ2-7,NA,TRBV28,TGTGCCAGCGGAGGATATGGGGGCTCCTACGAGCAGTACTTC,CASGGYGGSYEQYF